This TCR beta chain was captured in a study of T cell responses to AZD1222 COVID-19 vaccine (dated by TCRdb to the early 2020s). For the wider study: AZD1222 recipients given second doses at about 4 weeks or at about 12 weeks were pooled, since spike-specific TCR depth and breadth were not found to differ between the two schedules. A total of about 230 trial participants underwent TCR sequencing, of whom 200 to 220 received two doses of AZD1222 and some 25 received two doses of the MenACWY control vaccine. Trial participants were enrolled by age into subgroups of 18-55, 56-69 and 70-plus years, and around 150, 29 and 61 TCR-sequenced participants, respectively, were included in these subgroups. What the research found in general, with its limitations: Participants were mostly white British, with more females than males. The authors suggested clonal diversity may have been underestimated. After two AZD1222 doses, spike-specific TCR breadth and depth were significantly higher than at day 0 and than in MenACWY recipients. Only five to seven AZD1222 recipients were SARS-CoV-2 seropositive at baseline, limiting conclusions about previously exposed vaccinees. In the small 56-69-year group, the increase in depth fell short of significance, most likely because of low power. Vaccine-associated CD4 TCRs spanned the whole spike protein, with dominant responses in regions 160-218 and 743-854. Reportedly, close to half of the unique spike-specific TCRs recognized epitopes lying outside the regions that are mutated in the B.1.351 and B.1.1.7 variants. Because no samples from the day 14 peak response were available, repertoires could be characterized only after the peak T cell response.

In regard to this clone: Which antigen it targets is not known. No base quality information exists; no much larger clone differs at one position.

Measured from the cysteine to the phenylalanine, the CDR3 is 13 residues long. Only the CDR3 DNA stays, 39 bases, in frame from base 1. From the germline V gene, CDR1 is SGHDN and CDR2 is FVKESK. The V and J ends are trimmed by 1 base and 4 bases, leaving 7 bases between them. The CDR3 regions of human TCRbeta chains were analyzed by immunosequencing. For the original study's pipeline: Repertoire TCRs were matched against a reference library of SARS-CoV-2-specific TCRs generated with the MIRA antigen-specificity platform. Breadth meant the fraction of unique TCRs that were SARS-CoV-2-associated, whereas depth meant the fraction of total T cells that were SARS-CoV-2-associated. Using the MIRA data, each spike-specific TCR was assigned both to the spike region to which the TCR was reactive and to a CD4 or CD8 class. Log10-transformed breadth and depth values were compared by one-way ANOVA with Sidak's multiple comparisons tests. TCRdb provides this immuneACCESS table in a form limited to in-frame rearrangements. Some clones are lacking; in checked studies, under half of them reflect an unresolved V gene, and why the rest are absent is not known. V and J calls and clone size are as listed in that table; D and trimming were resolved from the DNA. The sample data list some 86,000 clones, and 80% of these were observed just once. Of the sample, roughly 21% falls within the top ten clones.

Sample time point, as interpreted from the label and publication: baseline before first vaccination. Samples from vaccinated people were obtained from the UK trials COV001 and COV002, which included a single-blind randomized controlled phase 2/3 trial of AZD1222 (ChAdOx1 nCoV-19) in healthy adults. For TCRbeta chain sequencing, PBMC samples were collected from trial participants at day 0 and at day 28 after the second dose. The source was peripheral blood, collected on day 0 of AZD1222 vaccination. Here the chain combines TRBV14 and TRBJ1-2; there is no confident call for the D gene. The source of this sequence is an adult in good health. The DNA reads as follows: TGTGCCAGCAGCCAAGGCCCCGGCTATGGCTACACCTTC. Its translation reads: CASSQGPGYGYTF. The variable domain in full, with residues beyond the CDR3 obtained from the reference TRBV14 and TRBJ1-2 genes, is EAGVTQFPSHSVIEKGQTVTLRCDPISGHDNLYWYRRVMGKEIKFLLHFVKESKQDESGMPNNRFLAERTGGTYSTLKVQPAELEDSGVYFCASSQGPGYGYTFGSGTRLTVV.